Each of the 5 T cell receptor beta chains below was sequenced from the same sample in a study of CD8 T cells in Susac syndrome. RNA totalling roughly 0.45 to 1 ug underwent reverse transcription with random hexamers. TCRdb itself ran the immunoSEQ multiplex PCR reads through MiXCR, one entry per CDR3 protein. The profile shows more than 120,000 distinct CDR3 sequences, around 94% of them singletons. Specimen: CD4+ T cells from PBMCs. Receptors originate from a human donor in good health.

This chain uses TRBV3-1 with TRBJ1-1; a possible D gene is TRBD1 (6 bases). The CDR3 extends over 12 amino acids. Between the trimmed V and J ends, which lost 8 bases and 8 bases, there was a span of 15 bases. Germline CDR1 LGHDT, CDR2 YNNKEL (reference sequence). CDR3 nucleotide sequence: TGTGCCAGCGCCGCTTCGGACAGAGAAGCTTTCTTT. It codes for CASAASDREAFF.

The chain is built from TRBV19 and TRBJ2-2; possibly TRBD1 for D (6 bases). The CDR3 is 15 residues long. V lost 5 bases and J 5 bases, leaving 15 bases between the germline ends. The germline gives CDR1 LNHDA, CDR2 SQIVND (reference sequence). The CDR3 region is CASSPQGTQTGELFF. Here the CDR3 DNA reads TGTGCCAGTAGTCCTCAGGGGACACAGACCGGGGAGCTGTTTTTT.

The chain carries TRBV7-9 and TRBJ2-1; perhaps TRBD1 as D (5 bases). V was shortened by 5 bases and J by 7 bases, with 15 bases between the two germline ends. This CDR3 region has 14 residues. CDR1 SEHNR and CDR2 FQNEAQ come from the germline V gene (reference sequence). The CDR3, as DNA: TGTGCCAGCAGCCCCTCAGGGTATAGGAATGAGCAGTTCTTC. This translates into CASSPSGYRNEQFF.

The rearrangement links TRBV5-1 to TRBJ2-7, with D uncertain. CDR3 length: 14 amino acids. Germline V CDR1 and CDR2: SGHRS, YFSETQ. V gave up 0 bases and J gave up 3 bases, with 10 bases separating them. CDR3 in amino acids: CASSLVDSGYEQYF. As DNA, the CDR3 is TGCGCCAGCAGCTTGGTAGATTCGGGCTACGAGCAGTACTTC.

J is TRBJ1-1 and V is TRBV7-6; D is undetermined. Germline V gives CDR1 SGHVS, CDR2 FNYEAQ. The CDR3 length is 13 residues. The V gene lost 1 base and the J gene lost 4 bases, with 7 bases spanning the gap. The CDR3 sequence: CASSLGLGTEAFF. The DNA for the CDR3 is TGTGCCAGCAGCTTAGGGTTGGGCACTGAAGCTTTCTTT.